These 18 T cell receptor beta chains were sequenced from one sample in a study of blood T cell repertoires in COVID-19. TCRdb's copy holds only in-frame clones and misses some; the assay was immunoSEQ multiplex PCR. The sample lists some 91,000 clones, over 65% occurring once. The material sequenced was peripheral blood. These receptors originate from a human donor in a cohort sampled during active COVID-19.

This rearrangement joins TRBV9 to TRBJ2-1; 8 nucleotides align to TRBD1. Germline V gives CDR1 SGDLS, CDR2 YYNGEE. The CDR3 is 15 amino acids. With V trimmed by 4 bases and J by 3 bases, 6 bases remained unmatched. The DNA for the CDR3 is TGTGCCAGCAGCCCCCGGACAGGGAACTACAATGAGCAGTTCTTC. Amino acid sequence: CASSPRTGNYNEQFF.

The DNA of the CDR3 is TGTGCCAGCAGGGACAGGTTGAACACTGAAGCTTTCTTT. Amino acids: CASRDRLNTEAFF. The chain has TRBV6-5 and TRBJ1-1; 7 bases are a match to TRBD1. The CDR3 loop spans 13 amino acids. Germline CDR1 is MNHEY and CDR2 is SVGAGI. V dropped 6 bases and J dropped 0; count of bases not matched to a gene: 1.

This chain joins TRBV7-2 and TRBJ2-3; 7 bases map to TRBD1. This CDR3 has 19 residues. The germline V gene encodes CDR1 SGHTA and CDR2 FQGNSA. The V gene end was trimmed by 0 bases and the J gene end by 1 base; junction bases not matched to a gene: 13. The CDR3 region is CASSLALRGRTGRTDTQYF. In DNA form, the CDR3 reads TGTGCCAGCAGCTTAGCGCTCCGGGGTAGGACAGGACGCACAGATACGCAGTATTTT.

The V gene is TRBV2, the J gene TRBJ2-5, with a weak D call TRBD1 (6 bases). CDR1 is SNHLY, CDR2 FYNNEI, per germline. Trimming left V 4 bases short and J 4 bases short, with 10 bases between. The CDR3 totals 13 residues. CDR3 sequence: CASSGFRGETQYF. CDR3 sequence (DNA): TGTGCCAGCAGTGGTTTCAGGGGAGAGACCCAGTACTTC.

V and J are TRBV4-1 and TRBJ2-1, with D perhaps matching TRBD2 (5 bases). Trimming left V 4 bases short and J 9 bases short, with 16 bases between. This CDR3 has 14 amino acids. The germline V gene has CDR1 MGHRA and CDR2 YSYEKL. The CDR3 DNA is TGCGCCAGCAGCCGCACCTCATTACGGGGTGAGCAGTTCTTC. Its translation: CASSRTSLRGEQFF.

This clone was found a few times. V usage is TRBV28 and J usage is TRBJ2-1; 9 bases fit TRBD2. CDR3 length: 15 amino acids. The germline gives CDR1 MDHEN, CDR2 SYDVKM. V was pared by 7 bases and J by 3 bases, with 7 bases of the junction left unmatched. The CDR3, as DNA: TGTGCCAGCACCGTAGGGACTAGCCGCTACAATGAGCAGTTCTTC. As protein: CASTVGTSRYNEQFF.

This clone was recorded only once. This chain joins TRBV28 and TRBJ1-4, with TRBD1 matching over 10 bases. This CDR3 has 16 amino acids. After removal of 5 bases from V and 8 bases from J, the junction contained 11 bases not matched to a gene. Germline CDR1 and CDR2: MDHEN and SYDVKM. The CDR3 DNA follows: TGTGCCAGCAGTATTTCGCGACAGGGGGCCTGGGAAAAACTGTTTTTT. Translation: CASSISRQGAWEKLFF.

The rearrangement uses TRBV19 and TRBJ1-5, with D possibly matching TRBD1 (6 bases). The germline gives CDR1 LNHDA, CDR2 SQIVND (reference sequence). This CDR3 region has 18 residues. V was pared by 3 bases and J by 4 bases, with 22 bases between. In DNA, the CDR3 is TGTGCCAGTAGTATCTCCAGCCAGGGGAAGGGAAGGAATCAGCCCCAGCATTTT. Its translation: CASSISSQGKGRNQPQHF.

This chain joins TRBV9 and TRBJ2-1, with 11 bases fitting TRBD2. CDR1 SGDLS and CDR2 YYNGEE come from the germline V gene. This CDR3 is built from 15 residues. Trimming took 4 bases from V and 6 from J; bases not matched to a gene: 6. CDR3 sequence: CASSITGTSGNEQFF. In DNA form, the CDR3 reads TGTGCCAGCAGCATAACCGGGACTAGCGGCAATGAGCAGTTCTTC. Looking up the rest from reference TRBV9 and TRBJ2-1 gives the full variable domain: DSGVTQTPKHLITATGQRVTLRCSPRSGDLSVYWYQQSLDQGLQFLIQYYNGEERAKGNILERFSAQQFPDLHSELNLSSLELGDSALYFCASSITGTSGNEQFFGPGTRLTVL.

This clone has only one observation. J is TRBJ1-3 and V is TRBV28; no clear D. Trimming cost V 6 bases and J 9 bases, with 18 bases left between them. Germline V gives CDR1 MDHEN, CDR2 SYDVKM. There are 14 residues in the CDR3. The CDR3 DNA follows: TGTGCCAGCAGCACCACAAAACAGCCGGCCACCATATATTTT. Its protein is CASSTTKQPATIYF.

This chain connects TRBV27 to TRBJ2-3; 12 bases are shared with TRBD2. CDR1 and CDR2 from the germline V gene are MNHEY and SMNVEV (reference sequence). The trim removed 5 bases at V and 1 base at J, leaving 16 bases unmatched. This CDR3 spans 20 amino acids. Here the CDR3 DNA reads TGTGCCAGCAGTACCCGAAGACTAGCGGGGGCCCTGGACGGCACAGATACGCAGTATTTT. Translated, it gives CASSTRRLAGALDGTDTQYF.

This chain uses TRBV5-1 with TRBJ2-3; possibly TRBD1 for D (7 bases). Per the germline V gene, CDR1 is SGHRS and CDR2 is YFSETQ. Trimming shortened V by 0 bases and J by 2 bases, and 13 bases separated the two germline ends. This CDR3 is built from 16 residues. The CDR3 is CASSLEGGGNTDTQYF. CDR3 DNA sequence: TGCGCCAGCAGCTTGGAAGGGGGCGGGAACACAGATACGCAGTATTTT.

DNA for the CDR3: TGTGCCACACATTTCGAGGCGAACACTGAAGCTTTCTTT. As protein: CATHFEANTEAFF. The genes are TRBV2 and TRBJ1-1; D is unresolved. The CDR3 loop spans 13 amino acids. With 10 bases removed from V and 1 base from J, the gap between germline ends came to 13 bases. Germline V gives CDR1 SNHLY, CDR2 FYNNEI. The full variable domain, its missing parts supplied by reference TRBV2 and TRBJ1-1, is EPEVTQTPSHQVTQMGQEVILRCVPISNHLYFYWYRQILGQKVEFLVSFYNNEISEKSEIFDDQFSVERPDGSNFTLKIRSTKLEDSAMYFCATHFEANTEAFFGQGTRLTVV.

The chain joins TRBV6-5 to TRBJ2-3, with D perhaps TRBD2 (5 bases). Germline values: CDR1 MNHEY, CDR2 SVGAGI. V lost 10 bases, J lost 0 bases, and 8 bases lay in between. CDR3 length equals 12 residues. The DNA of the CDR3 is TGTGCCACCGGAGGTAGCACAGATACGCAGTATTTT. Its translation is CATGGSTDTQYF.

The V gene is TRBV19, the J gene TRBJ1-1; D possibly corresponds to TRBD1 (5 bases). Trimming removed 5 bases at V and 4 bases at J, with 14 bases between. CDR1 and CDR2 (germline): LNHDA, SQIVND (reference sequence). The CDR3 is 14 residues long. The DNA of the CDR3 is TGTGCCAGTAGTGTGACAGTTCTGGGCACTGAAGCTTTCTTT. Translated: CASSVTVLGTEAFF.

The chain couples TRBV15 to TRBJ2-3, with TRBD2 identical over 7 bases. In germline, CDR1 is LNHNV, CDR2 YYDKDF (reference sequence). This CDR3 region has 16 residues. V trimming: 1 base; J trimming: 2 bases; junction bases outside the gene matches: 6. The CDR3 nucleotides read TGTGCCACCAGCAGAGGACTAGCAGGGAACACAGATACGCAGTATTTT. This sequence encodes CATSRGLAGNTDTQYF.

This chain's CDR3 is CATSGGTGGIETQYF. CDR3 coding DNA: TGTGCCACCAGTGGTGGGACAGGGGGTATCGAGACCCAGTACTTC. The chain joins TRBV24-1 to TRBJ2-5; 11 bases are shared with TRBD1. J was trimmed by 5 bases and V by 5 bases; bases with no gene match: 6. Germline lookup yields CDR1 KGHDR and CDR2 SFDVKD. The CDR3 loop spans 15 amino acids.

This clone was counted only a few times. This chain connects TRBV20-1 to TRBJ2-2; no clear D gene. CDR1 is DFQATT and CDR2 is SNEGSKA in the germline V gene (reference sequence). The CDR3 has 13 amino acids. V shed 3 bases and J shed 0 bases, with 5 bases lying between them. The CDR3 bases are TGCAGTGCTAGTCCAACGAACACCGGGGAGCTGTTTTTT. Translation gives CSASPTNTGELFF.